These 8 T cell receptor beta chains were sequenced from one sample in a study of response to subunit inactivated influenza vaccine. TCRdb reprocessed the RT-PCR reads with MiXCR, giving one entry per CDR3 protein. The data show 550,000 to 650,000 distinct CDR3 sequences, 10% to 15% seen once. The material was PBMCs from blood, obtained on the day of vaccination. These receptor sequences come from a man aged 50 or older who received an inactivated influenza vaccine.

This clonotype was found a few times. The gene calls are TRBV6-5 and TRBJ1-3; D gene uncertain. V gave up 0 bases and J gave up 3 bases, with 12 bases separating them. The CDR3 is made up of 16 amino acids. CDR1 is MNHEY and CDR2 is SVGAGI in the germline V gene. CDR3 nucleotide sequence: TGTGCCAGCAGTTACTCGAGAGGGATGGGTGGAAACACCATATATTTT. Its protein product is CASSYSRGMGGNTIYF.

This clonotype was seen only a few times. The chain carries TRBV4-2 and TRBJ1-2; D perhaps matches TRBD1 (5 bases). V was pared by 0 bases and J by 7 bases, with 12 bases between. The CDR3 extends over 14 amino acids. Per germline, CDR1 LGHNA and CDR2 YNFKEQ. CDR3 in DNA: TGTGCCAGCAGCCAAGATCCACAGGCGCTTGGCTACACCTTC. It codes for CASSQDPQALGYTF.

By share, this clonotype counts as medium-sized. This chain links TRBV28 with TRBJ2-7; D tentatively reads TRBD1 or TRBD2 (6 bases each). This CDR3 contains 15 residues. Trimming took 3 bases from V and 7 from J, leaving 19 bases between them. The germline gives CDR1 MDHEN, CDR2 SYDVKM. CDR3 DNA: TGTGCCAGCAGTTTTAGGTTGGGGGGCCCGAGGGAGCAGTACTTC. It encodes CASSFRLGGPREQYF.

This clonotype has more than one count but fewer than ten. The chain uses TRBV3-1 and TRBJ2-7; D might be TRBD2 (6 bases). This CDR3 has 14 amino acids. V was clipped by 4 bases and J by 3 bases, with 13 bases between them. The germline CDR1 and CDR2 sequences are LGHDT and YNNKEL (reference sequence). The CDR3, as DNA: TGTGCCAGCAGCCGATCTTCGACTAGCTACGAGCAGTACTTC. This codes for CASSRSSTSYEQYF.

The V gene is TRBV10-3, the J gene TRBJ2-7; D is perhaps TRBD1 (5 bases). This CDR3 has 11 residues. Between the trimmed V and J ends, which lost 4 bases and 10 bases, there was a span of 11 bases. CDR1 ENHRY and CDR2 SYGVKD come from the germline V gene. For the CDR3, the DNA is TGTGCCATCAGTGCCGACAGAGGACAGTACTTC. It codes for CAISADRGQYF.

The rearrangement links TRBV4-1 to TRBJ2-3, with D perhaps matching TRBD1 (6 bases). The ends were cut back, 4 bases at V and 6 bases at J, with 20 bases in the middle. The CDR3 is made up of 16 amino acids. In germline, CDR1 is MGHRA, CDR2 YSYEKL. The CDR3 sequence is CASSPVGTQGWDTQYF. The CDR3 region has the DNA TGCGCCAGCAGCCCGGTCGGGACCCAGGGGTGGGATACGCAGTATTTT.

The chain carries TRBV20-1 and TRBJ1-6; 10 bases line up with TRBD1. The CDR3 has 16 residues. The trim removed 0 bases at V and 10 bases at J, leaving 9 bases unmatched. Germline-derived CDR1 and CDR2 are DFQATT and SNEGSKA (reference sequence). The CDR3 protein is CSARDAGDRGRSPLHF. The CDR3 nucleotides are TGCAGTGCTAGAGATGCGGGGGACAGGGGACGATCACCCCTCCACTTT.

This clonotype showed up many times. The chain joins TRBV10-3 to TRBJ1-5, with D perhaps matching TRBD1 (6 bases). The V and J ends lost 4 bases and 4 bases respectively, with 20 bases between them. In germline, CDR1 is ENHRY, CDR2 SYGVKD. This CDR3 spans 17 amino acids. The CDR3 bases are TGTGCCATCAGTGCCGGCCCCGGGACACCGGGAAATCAGCCCCAGCATTTT. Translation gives CAISAGPGTPGNQPQHF.